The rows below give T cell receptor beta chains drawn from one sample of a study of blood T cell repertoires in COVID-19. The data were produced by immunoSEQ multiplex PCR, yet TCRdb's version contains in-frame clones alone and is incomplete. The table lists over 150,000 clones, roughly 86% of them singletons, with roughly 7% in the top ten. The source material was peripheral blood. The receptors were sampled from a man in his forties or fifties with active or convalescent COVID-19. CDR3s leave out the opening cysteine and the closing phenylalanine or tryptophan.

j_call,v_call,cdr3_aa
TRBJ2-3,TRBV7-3,ASSFSSGESDTQY
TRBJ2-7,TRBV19,ASSIGEGQGRYEQY
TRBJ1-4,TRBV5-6,ASSPYRGSNEKLF
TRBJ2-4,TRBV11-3,ASSLGHPWTGPEENIQY
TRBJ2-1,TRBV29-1,SVRLAGRYNEQF
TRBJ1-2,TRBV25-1,ASSDDRVGNGYT
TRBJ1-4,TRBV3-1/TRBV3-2,ASSQEATGVWEKLF
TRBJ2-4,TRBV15,ATSREPGQALKNIQY
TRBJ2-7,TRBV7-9,ASSRDSLQEQY
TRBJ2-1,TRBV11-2,ASSLSGRGGRLGEQF
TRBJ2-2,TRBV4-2,ASSLLAGGLAGELF
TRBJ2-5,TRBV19,ASRGLPETQY
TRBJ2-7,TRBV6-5,ASSRRAGANEQY